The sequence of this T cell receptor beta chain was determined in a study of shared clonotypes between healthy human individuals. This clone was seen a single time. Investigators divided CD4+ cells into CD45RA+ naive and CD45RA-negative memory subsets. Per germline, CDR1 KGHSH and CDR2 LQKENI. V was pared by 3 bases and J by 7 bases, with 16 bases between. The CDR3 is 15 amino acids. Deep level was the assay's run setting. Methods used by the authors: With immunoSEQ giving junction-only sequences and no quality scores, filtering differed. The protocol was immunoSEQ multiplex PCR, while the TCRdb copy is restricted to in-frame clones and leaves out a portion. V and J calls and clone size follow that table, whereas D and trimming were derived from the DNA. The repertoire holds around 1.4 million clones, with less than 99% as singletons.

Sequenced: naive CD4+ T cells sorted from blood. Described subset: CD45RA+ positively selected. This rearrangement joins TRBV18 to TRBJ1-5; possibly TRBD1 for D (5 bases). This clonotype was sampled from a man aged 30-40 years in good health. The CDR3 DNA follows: TGTGCCAGCTCACCGGAAGGGTCGAGGACACAGCCCCAGCATTTT. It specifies CASSPEGSRTQPQHF.